This T cell receptor (beta chain) stems from a study of cytomegalovirus exposure and HLA in healthy donors. PCR employed 60 Vbeta and 13 Jbeta primers. Method: immunoSEQ multiplex PCR; TCRdb's copy keeps in-frame clones and lacks some. The sample consists of under 200,000 clones, 68% of them appearing once. Germline-derived CDR1 and CDR2 are SGDLS and YYNGEE. This CDR3 is 13 amino acids long. V was trimmed by 6 bases and J by 3 bases, leaving 11 bases between them. What was sequenced was PBMCs. The sequence was obtained from a woman aged 35 to 49 in good health and CMV-seropositive. The chain uses TRBV9 and TRBJ2-3, with D tentatively TRBD2 (5 bases). CDR3 region: CASTERETDTQYF. CDR3 nucleotides: TGTGCCAGCACCGAGAGGGAAACAGATACGCAGTATTTT.